This TCR beta chain was obtained from a study of blood T cell repertoires in COVID-19. In the study overall: Both acute and convalescent COVID-19 samples were obtained from the United States, Italy and Spain. Nucleic acid was either cDNA or gDNA, and it came from T cells, B-cell-depleted T cells, or PBMCs.

The authors' processing: It was from reference gene primer amplification that nucleated cell counts were estimated. Sequenced by immunoSEQ multiplex PCR; TCRdb stores in-frame clones only, minus some. D and trimming come from the DNA, and the V and J calls and clone size come from that table. This table has approximately 200,000 clones, over 80% appearing once. This clone was counted only a few times. Deletions cut 3 bases from V and 4 bases from J, with 16 bases between. The germline gives CDR1 MNHEY, CDR2 SMNVEV (reference sequence). The CDR3 has 15 amino acids. The V gene is TRBV27, the J gene TRBJ2-7, with D possibly being TRBD1 (6 bases). This TCR was recovered from a human donor in a cohort sampled during active COVID-19. Sequencing used peripheral blood. DNA of the CDR3: TGTGCCAGCAGTTTGGCAGGGGAGCGGAGATACGAGCAGTACTTC. This translates into CASSLAGERRYEQYF.